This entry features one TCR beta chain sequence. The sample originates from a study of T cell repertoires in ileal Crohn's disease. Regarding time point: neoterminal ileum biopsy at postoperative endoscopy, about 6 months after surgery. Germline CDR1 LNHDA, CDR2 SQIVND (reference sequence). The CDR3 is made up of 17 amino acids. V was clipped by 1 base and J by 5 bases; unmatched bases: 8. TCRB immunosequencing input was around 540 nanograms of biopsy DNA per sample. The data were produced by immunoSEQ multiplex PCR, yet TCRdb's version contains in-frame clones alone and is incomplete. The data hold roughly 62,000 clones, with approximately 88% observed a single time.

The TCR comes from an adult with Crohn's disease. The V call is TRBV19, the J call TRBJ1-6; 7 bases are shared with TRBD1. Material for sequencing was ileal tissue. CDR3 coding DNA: TGTGCCAGTAGTATAGCTCACAGGGGTATGGATAATTCACCCCTCCACTTT. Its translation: CASSIAHRGMDNSPLHF. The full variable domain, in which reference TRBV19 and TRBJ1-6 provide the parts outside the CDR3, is DGGITQSPKYLFRKEGQNVTLSCEQNLNHDAMYWYRQDPGQGLRLIYYSQIVNDFQKGDIAEGYSVSREKKESFPLTVTSAQKNPTAFYLCASSIAHRGMDNSPLHFGNGTRLTVT.